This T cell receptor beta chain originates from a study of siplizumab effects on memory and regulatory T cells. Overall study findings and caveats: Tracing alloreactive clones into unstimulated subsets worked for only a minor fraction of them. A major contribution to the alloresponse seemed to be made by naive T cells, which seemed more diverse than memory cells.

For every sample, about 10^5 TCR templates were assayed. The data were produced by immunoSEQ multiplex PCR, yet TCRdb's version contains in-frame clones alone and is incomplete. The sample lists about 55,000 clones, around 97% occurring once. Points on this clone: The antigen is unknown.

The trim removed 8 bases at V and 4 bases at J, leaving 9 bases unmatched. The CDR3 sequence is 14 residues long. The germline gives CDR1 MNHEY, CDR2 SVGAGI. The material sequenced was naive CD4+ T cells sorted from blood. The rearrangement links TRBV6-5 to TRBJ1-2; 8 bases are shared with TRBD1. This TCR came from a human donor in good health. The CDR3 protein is CASSETGEAYGYTF. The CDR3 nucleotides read TGTGCCAGCTCCGAGACAGGGGAAGCCTATGGCTACACCTTC.